This TCR beta chain was sequenced during a study of blood T cell repertoires in COVID-19. Libraries were prepared by immunoSEQ multiplex PCR; TCRdb keeps only in-frame clonotypes and omits some of them. The sample lists some 210,000 clones, 70% to 90% occurring once. CDR3 length equals 16 residues. Germline-derived CDR1 and CDR2 are KGHSH and LQKENI. Trimming removed 2 bases from V and 4 bases from J; junction bases left unmatched: 6. V is TRBV18 and J is TRBJ2-2; the match to TRBD2 covers 8 bases. This clonotype originated in a woman in her 40s with acute or convalescent COVID-19. The sequencing sample was made of peripheral blood. CDR3 bases: TGTGCCAGCTCACCAACAGCGGGGGCCCTCACCGGGGAGCTGTTTTTT. This gives the protein CASSPTAGALTGELFF.